What follows are 11 T cell receptor beta chains derived from one specimen sequenced in a study of blood T cells in healthy people across ages. Next came a second PCR, run for about 7 to 12 cycles, which used a sample-barcoded 5' primer along with a J-beta primer mix. Each CDR3 protein is one row after TCRdb ran MiXCR on the 5' RACE reads. This table has some 880,000 distinct CDR3 sequences, 36% appearing once. Sequenced sample: blood. These receptors all come from a man aged 18 to 29 in good health.

This clonotype was detected a few times. V usage is TRBV27 and J usage is TRBJ1-4, with a tentative D call TRBD1 (5 bases). Germline CDR1 reads MNHEY; CDR2 reads SMNVEV (reference sequence). V lost 6 bases and J 5 bases, leaving 16 bases between the germline ends. This CDR3 comprises 15 residues. The DNA for the CDR3 is TGTGCCAGCAGGTTCAGGGCAGGTGGGAATGAAAAACTGTTTTTT. Translating gives CASRFRAGGNEKLFF.

This clonotype was seen a single time. This chain joins TRBV12-3 or TRBV12-4 and TRBJ2-5, with 9 bases fitting TRBD1. The end of the DNA aligns better with TRBJ2-7, so the J call may be wrong. CDR3 length equals 15 residues. CDR3 nucleotides: TGTGCCAGCAGTGGGGGGACAGGGAGGCCTTACGAGCAGTACTTC. This encodes CASSGGTGRPYEQYF.

The chain joins TRBV4-3 to TRBJ2-1; D remains unclear. The CDR3 loop spans 14 amino acids. Trimming removed 0 bases at V and 5 bases at J, with 8 bases between. CDR1 is LGHNA, CDR2 YSLEER, per germline. The CDR3 DNA is TGCGCCAGCAGCCAAGATTGGAGTAACAATGAGCAGTTCTTC. This translates into CASSQDWSNNEQFF.

This clonotype occurred a few times. The chain employs TRBV29-1 and TRBJ2-2, with D perhaps matching TRBD2 (5 bases). This CDR3 is built from 13 residues. The germline V gene encodes CDR1 SQVTM and CDR2 ANQGSEA. V was trimmed by 6 bases and J by 4 bases, leaving 12 bases between them. CDR3 nucleotide sequence: TGCAGCGTCAAAGGACTGCTCACCGGGGAGCTGTTTTTT. Its translation: CSVKGLLTGELFF.

This clonotype is a singleton in its sample. The chain couples TRBV7-9 to TRBJ2-5; D uncertain. The V end was cut by 5 bases, the J end by 1 base, with 11 bases between. CDR1 and CDR2 from the germline V gene are SEHNR and FQNEAQ (reference sequence). The CDR3 consists of 14 residues. CDR3 region: CASSDPGRQETQYF. Written as DNA, the CDR3 is TGTGCCAGCAGCGACCCGGGTCGCCAAGAGACCCAGTACTTC.

This clonotype was recorded many times. This chain connects TRBV5-1 to TRBJ2-5; 8 bases line up with TRBD2. Germline V lookup: CDR1 SGHRS, CDR2 YFSETQ. The trim removed 4 bases at V and 2 bases at J, leaving 7 bases unmatched. The CDR3 runs to 15 residues. CDR3 sequence (DNA): TGCGCCAGCAGCCTAACTAGCGGCACTCAAGAGACCCAGTACTTC. The encoded protein is CASSLTSGTQETQYF.

In this sample, this clonotype turned up many times. The chain uses TRBV20-1 and TRBJ2-7, with D possibly matching TRBD1 (7 bases). The V gene's germline CDR1 is DFQATT and CDR2 SNEGSKA (reference sequence). Trimming pared 6 bases from V and 1 base from J, leaving 13 bases between. This CDR3 spans 13 amino acids. In nucleotides, the CDR3 is TGCAGTGCCAGGGGGACTCGATCCTACGAGCAGTACTTC. It is translated as CSARGTRSYEQYF.

This clonotype was detected a few times. The chain joins TRBV2 to TRBJ1-4; the D is unclear. Germline CDR1 is SNHLY and CDR2 is FYNNEI. The CDR3 is 15 amino acids. V was trimmed by 0 bases and J by 7 bases, leaving 12 bases between them. The CDR3, as DNA: TGTGCCAGCAGTGAAGCGTTCGGGGTTGGTGAAAAACTGTTTTTT. It yields the protein CASSEAFGVGEKLFF.

This clonotype was recorded a few times. The CDR3 region has the DNA TGTGCCTGGAGCGGACAGGGTCAGCAGTTCTTC. Translation: CAWSGQGQQFF. The chain recombines TRBV30 with TRBJ2-1; 8 bases are a match to TRBD1. V shed 3 bases and J 11 bases; nucleotides not matched to a gene: 3. The CDR3 has 11 amino acids. Per germline, CDR1 GTSNPN and CDR2 SVGIG (reference sequence).

This clonotype was counted many times. The rearrangement joins TRBV5-1 to TRBJ2-1; 7 bases are a match to TRBD2. The V segment lost 4 bases and the J segment 6 bases; nucleotides outside the gene matches: 10. The CDR3 length is 15 residues. The germline V gene encodes CDR1 SGHRS and CDR2 YFSETQ. The CDR3 loop is CASSLGGRTGNEQFF. DNA of the CDR3: TGCGCCAGCAGCCTGGGGGGGAGGACGGGCAATGAGCAGTTCTTC.

The chain joins TRBV7-9 to TRBJ1-6; D not certain. Germline CDR1 SEHNR, CDR2 FQNEAQ (reference sequence). The CDR3 is made up of 16 amino acids. Deletions cut 1 base from V and 10 bases from J, with 17 bases between. The CDR3 nucleotides are TGTGCCAGCAGCTTAGGGCAGTCTGAGGTGGTATCACCCCTCCACTTT. Protein sequence: CASSLGQSEVVSPLHF.